These T cell receptor beta chains were read from a single sample in a study of T-cell reconstitution after alpha-beta-depleted transplantation in children. TCRdb called the PCR reads again in MiXCR, with one record for every CDR3 protein. The sample has 400,000 to 500,000 distinct CDR3 sequences, roughly 11% seen once. This material consisted of PBMCs from the stem cell graft donor, taken from the stem cell graft. These receptors all come from a human donor who donated a stem cell graft to a child with acute myeloid leukemia. Both conserved end residues are part of each CDR3. The D gene is left open where the match is weak. Some rows have no size entry. The others give once, few or many, or a class for an expanded clone.

size	D	length	V	J	DNA	CDR3
few	TRBD2	15	TRBV6-2/TRBV6-3	TRBJ2-7	TGTGCCAGCAGTCTACTTACGGGAGGGCCCTACGAGCAGTACTTC	CASSLLTGGPYEQYF
few	-	15	TRBV5-1	TRBJ2-2	TGCGCCAGCAGCTCGATAGCGGAGAACACCGGGGAGCTGTTTTTT	CASSSIAENTGELFF
-	-	12	TRBV7-9	TRBJ2-7	TGTGCCAGCAGCCACATCCCCTACGAGCAGTACTTC	CASSHIPYEQYF
few	-	16	TRBV9	TRBJ1-2	TGTGCCAGCAGCGCCTTCGACAGTCCGGGGGTCTATGGCTACACCTTC	CASSAFDSPGVYGYTF
many	-	14	TRBV20-1	TRBJ2-1	TGCAGTGCTAGAGATACCGGGACATCGAATGAGCAGTTCTTC	CSARDTGTSNEQFF
-	-	13	TRBV12-3/TRBV12-4	TRBJ2-7	TGTGCCAGCCGAGGGGGTTTCGCCTACGAGCAGTACTTC	CASRGGFAYEQYF
few	TRBD2	17	TRBV5-4	TRBJ2-1	TGTGCCAGCAGCTTGGGACTAGCGGTGGGCTCCTACAATGAGCAGTTCTTC	CASSLGLAVGSYNEQFF
-	-	15	TRBV7-6	TRBJ2-3	TGTGCCAGCAGCTTTTCTGGAGGGTGGTCAGATACGCAGTATTTT	CASSFSGGWSDTQYF
-	-	13	TRBV20-1	TRBJ2-7	TGCAGTGCTAGAGATCGTAGAGACTACGAGCAGTACTTC	CSARDRRDYEQYF
many	-	15	TRBV5-6	TRBJ1-1	TGTGCCAGCAGCTCCCTCACAGGGCTGGGTACTGAAGCTTTCTTT	CASSSLTGLGTEAFF
-	-	16	TRBV2	TRBJ2-1	TGTGCCAGCAGTCCGAGGGCCGCTGTCGTCGGGAATGGGCAGTTCTTC	CASSPRAAVVGNGQFF
many	TRBD1	14	TRBV29-1	TRBJ2-4	TGCAGCGTTGCGGACAGGGCTTCCAAAAACATTCAGTACTTC	CSVADRASKNIQYF
few	TRBD2	14	TRBV7-3	TRBJ2-7	TGTGCCAGCAAGCGGGCTAGCGGGATGTACGAGCAGTACTTC	CASKRASGMYEQYF
-	-	14	TRBV20-1	TRBJ1-3	TGCAGTGCTAGGGACCGGGTACTAGGAAACACCATATATTTT	CSARDRVLGNTIYF
many	-	15	TRBV6-5	TRBJ2-7	TGTGCCAGCAGCGCAGACAGCGGTTATTCCTACGAGCAGTACTTC	CASSADSGYSYEQYF
few	-	13	TRBV20-1	TRBJ2-3	TGCAGTGCTCAGACCGTTAGCGAGGCCACGCAGTATTTT	CSAQTVSEATQYF
-	TRBD2	16	TRBV13	TRBJ2-2	TGTGCCAGCAGCTTTCCCGGGACTAGCGGTACCGGGGAGCTGTTTTTT	CASSFPGTSGTGELFF
-	-	17	TRBV15	TRBJ1-1	TGTGCCACCAGCAGCGGCGCGCATTGGGGCAGAAACACTGAAGCTTTCTTT	CATSSGAHWGRNTEAFF
few	-	15	TRBV6-2/TRBV6-3	TRBJ2-7	TGTGCCAGCAGTTATAGAGGGACGGCGTCCTACGAGCAGTACTTC	CASSYRGTASYEQYF
-	-	11	TRBV7-9	TRBJ1-1	TGTGCCAGCATTGGGGGGTTGGAAGCTTTCTTT	CASIGGLEAFF
few	-	14	TRBV12-3/TRBV12-4	TRBJ2-1	TGTGCCAGCAGTTTCCGGGGGGCCACGGATGAGCAGTTCTTC	CASSFRGATDEQFF
many	-	14	TRBV29-1	TRBJ2-3	TGCAGCGCCCAAGTCATGGTCGGTACAGATACGCAGTATTTT	CSAQVMVGTDTQYF
few	TRBD1	17	TRBV10-3	TRBJ2-5	TGTGCCATCAGTGAGTCCGAGGACAGGGGTCATGGAGAGACCCAGTACTTC	CAISESEDRGHGETQYF
-	-	15	TRBV20-1	TRBJ2-5	TGCAGTGCCGTCTATGGAACAGGGTGGCAAGAGACCCAGTACTTC	CSAVYGTGWQETQYF
few	-	14	TRBV12-3/TRBV12-4	TRBJ2-1	TGTGCCAGCAGTTTAGGGTTCTCCTACAATGAGCAGTTCTTC	CASSLGFSYNEQFF
many	-	13	TRBV7-9	TRBJ1-2	TGTGCCAGCATCGAAAGGGACGACTATGGCTACACCTTC	CASIERDDYGYTF
few	-	14	TRBV3-1	TRBJ2-6	TGTGCCAGCAGACATAGCTCTGGGGCCAACGTCCTGACTTTC	CASRHSSGANVLTF
few	-	14	TRBV4-1	TRBJ2-1	TGCGCCAGCAGCCAAGATATCGCCGGCAATGAGCAGTTCTTC	CASSQDIAGNEQFF
many	TRBD2	14	TRBV29-1	TRBJ2-3	TGCAGCGTGGGGACTAGCGGGCGCACAGATACGCAGTATTTT	CSVGTSGRTDTQYF
few	-	13	TRBV5-1	TRBJ2-1	TGCGCCAGCAACCGGGGTATAGGCGATGAGCAGTTCTTC	CASNRGIGDEQFF
-	-	14	TRBV20-1	TRBJ2-2	TGCAGTGCTAGAGTGAAGGGGATCGGCGGGGAGCTGTTTTTT	CSARVKGIGGELFF
few	-	14	TRBV3-1	TRBJ2-2	TGTGCCAGCAGCCAGGACGGAGTCACCGGGGAGCTGTTTTTT	CASSQDGVTGELFF
few	-	13	TRBV20-1	TRBJ1-5	TGCAGTGCTATTAGGGATAGCAATCAGCCCCAGCATTTT	CSAIRDSNQPQHF
-	TRBD1	15	TRBV7-6	TRBJ2-7	TGTGCCAGCAGCTCCCCGGGACAGGGCTCCTACGAGCAGTACTTC	CASSSPGQGSYEQYF
-	-	14	TRBV7-2	TRBJ2-1	TGTGCCAGCAGCTTAGATTGGTCCTACAATGAGCAGTTCTTC	CASSLDWSYNEQFF
-	-	11	TRBV29-1	TRBJ2-5	TGCAGCGCACAGTACCAAGAGACCCAGTACTTC	CSAQYQETQYF
-	-	14	TRBV5-1	TRBJ2-3	TGCGCCAGCGCTCGGGGGACTAGCACAGATACGCAGTATTTT	CASARGTSTDTQYF
many	TRBD1	14	TRBV12-3/TRBV12-4	TRBJ1-1	TGTGCCAGCAGTATGACAGGGGTGAACACTGAAGCTTTCTTT	CASSMTGVNTEAFF
few	-	12	TRBV12-3/TRBV12-4	TRBJ1-2	TGTGCCAGCACCCTATCCGGGGTTGGCTACACCTTC	CASTLSGVGYTF
many	-	14	TRBV4-3	TRBJ1-2	TGCGCCAGCAGCCAAGGACGGACGAACTATGGCTACACCTTC	CASSQGRTNYGYTF
few	-	15	TRBV4-3	TRBJ2-7	TGCGCCAGCAGCCAAGATCTGCCAGGGGACTACGAGCAGTACTTC	CASSQDLPGDYEQYF
few	-	13	TRBV29-1	TRBJ1-1	TGCAGCGTCCGGACCTCTTTGAACACTGAAGCTTTCTTT	CSVRTSLNTEAFF
many	-	14	TRBV20-1	TRBJ2-5	TGCAGTGCTGAAGGGGGGGAGAGGGGAGAGACCCAGTACTTC	CSAEGGERGETQYF
-	TRBD1	20	TRBV20-1	TRBJ2-3	TGCAGTGCCAGGACTCCGGGACAGGATACAGACCCGGGGCCCACAGATACGCAGTATTTT	CSARTPGQDTDPGPTDTQYF
-	-	15	TRBV6-5	TRBJ2-3	TGTGCCAGCAGTTCCGCCACCAACCCCTGGGATACGCAGTATTTT	CASSSATNPWDTQYF
few	-	13	TRBV30	TRBJ1-2	TGTGCCTGGAGTAGGACAGATTACTATGGCTACACCTTC	CAWSRTDYYGYTF
few	-	14	TRBV20-1	TRBJ2-1	TGCAGTGCTAGCGGGGGCCACTCCTACAATGAGCAGTTCTTC	CSASGGHSYNEQFF
-	-	16	TRBV12-3/TRBV12-4	TRBJ2-4	TGTGCCAGCAGTTTAGGGCAATGGGGGGCCAAAAACATTCAGTACTTC	CASSLGQWGAKNIQYF
few	-	15	TRBV5-1	TRBJ2-3	TGCGCCAGCAGCTTGGCCGGCAGAAGCACAGATACGCAGTATTTT	CASSLAGRSTDTQYF